This T cell receptor beta chain was sequenced for a study of cytomegalovirus exposure and HLA in healthy donors. Study-level points and caveats: V segments that were indistinguishable, TRBV6-2 and TRBV6-3 among them, were omitted from analysis. The number of N-insertions in an Asian-associated ancestry cluster was reportedly below the roughly 670-donor mean in a later analysis.

The PCR was carried out with 60 Vbeta primers and 13 Jbeta primers. The repertoire was sequenced with immunoSEQ multiplex PCR; TCRdb's copy has only in-frame clones and lacks some. Here the sample spans approximately 170,000 clones, around 75% being singletons. As concerns this clone: Its antigen is unidentified.

This CDR3 has 15 amino acids. Trimming removed 6 bases from V and 4 bases from J; junction bases left unmatched: 12. The germline V gene encodes CDR1 MNHNS and CDR2 SASEGT. Material for sequencing was PBMCs. The TCR was taken from a woman aged 25 to 39 in good health and CMV-seropositive. This sequence joins TRBV6-1 and TRBJ2-7; 7 nucleotides align to TRBD1. The CDR3 sequence is CASRKVRDRDYEQYF. For the CDR3, the DNA is TGTGCCAGCAGGAAGGTACGGGACAGAGATTACGAGCAGTACTTC.